A selection of T cell receptor beta chains follows, all from one sample in a study of blood T cell repertoires in COVID-19. Profiling relied on immunoSEQ multiplex PCR, and the TCRdb table lists in-frame clones only, not all of them. Altogether tens of thousands of clones are present, 80% to 90% being singletons, with the ten largest covering roughly 15%. The sample comprised peripheral blood. These receptor sequences come from an older man with acute or convalescent COVID-19. CDR3s include the opening cysteine and the closing phenylalanine or tryptophan.

CDR3 length | J gene | V gene | CDR3 protein
14 | TRBJ2-3 | TRBV5-3 | CARSFWQGADTQYF
15 | TRBJ1-6 | TRBV6-1 | CASSEIRDKNSPLHF
14 | TRBJ1-5 | TRBV7-9 | CASSLEGQAQPQHF
14 | TRBJ2-2 | TRBV27 | CASSLSRGFGELFF
12 | TRBJ1-2 | TRBV29-1 | CSVVQGSYGYTF
15 | TRBJ2-5 | TRBV4-1 | CASSQVGTPKGTQYF
13 | TRBJ1-5 | TRBV11-2 | CASSLDLNQPQHF
16 | TRBJ1-2 | TRBV28 | CASRNEGQGVRYGYTF
12 | TRBJ1-2 | TRBV5-1 | CASSFDSYGYTF
14 | TRBJ1-1 | TRBV25-1 | CASRVVGGTDEAFF
14 | TRBJ2-3 | TRBV25-1 | CASGEEGGTDTQYF
13 | TRBJ2-3 | TRBV19 | CASSPGSTDTQYF
14 | TRBJ2-3 | TRBV3-1/TRBV3-2 | CASSHSGAGDTQYF
15 | TRBJ1-1 | TRBV9 | CASSVGVRGNTEAFF
15 | TRBJ1-5 | TRBV9 | CASSAEGTVNQPQHF
12 | TRBJ1-4 | TRBV19 | CASTGTNEKLFF
17 | TRBJ1-1 | TRBV2 | CASSEGTGAYQDTEAFF
15 | TRBJ1-1 | TRBV25-1 | CASSELAGGKPEAFF
12 | TRBJ2-7 | TRBV11-2 | CASSPQGNEQYF
15 | TRBJ2-3 | TRBV7-2 | CASSERGGQADTQYF
11 | TRBJ2-3 | TRBV30 | CAWRDRETQYF
14 | TRBJ2-7 | TRBV13 | CASSFRQGTYEQYF
15 | TRBJ2-5 | TRBV2 | CASSEMDSDRETQYF
15 | TRBJ1-5 | TRBV19 | CASSKTRGGNQPQHF
13 | TRBJ1-2 | TRBV29-1 | CSAMGLTNYGYTF
18 | TRBJ2-7 | TRBV9 | CASSPTSPGTGISYEQYF
15 | TRBJ1-2 | TRBV4-1 | CASSPRGGDNYGYTF
15 | TRBJ1-2 | TRBV18 | CASSPGAGGAYGYTF
15 | TRBJ2-7 | TRBV2 | CASSGPPQGAGEQYF
15 | TRBJ1-6 | TRBV27 | CASSPLQGSNSPLHF
15 | TRBJ2-4 | TRBV6-5 | CASSYAGQGRNIQYF
14 | TRBJ2-5 | TRBV30 | CAWSVSRFQETQYF
13 | TRBJ1-5 | TRBV2 | CASSESTQGPQHF
16 | TRBJ1-2 | TRBV2 | CASSSNVLTGAYGYTF
14 | TRBJ2-2 | TRBV7-8 | CASSRRENTGELFF
15 | TRBJ1-3 | TRBV2 | CASSGQGNSGNTIYF
15 | TRBJ1-1 | TRBV5-5 | CASSLDWGMNTEAFF
16 | TRBJ2-7 | TRBV3-1/TRBV3-2 | CASSHSPGTGSYEQYF
15 | TRBJ1-2 | TRBV19 | CASSIVTGPNYGYTF
14 | TRBJ2-3 | TRBV18 | CASSPTGITDTQYF
16 | TRBJ2-2 | TRBV4-1 | CASSRSGGATTGELFF
10 | TRBJ1-1 | TRBV29-1 | CSDQGTEAFF
13 | TRBJ1-5 | TRBV12-3/TRBV12-4 | CASSYRGLQPQHF
13 | TRBJ1-1 | TRBV7-8 | CASSLTENTEAFF
15 | TRBJ2-3 | TRBV5-1 | CASSQQGPGIDTQYF
13 | TRBJ2-4 | TRBV5-6 | CASSSGTVAIQYF
16 | TRBJ1-6 | TRBV6-4 | CASRGTGAGVNSPLHF
12 | TRBJ1-3 | TRBV6-5 | CASSDDGDTIYF
14 | TRBJ2-2 | TRBV2 | CASSGDRATGELFF
15 | TRBJ2-2 | TRBV19 | CASSIGLAGTGELFF
17 | TRBJ1-6 | TRBV5-1 | CASSRDRGLSGNSPLHF
12 | TRBJ2-7 | TRBV2 | CASNSGLGEQYF
16 | TRBJ1-1 | TRBV2 | CASSEALTSMNTEAFF
15 | TRBJ1-6 | TRBV6-5 | CASNTGTGVTSPLHF
15 | TRBJ2-3 | TRBV7-6 | CASSLGGAPTDTQYF
13 | TRBJ2-7 | TRBV3-1/TRBV3-2 | CASSRGTSGDPRF
13 | TRBJ1-2 | TRBV5-6 | CASSLGGRGGYTF